These T cell receptor beta chains were read from a single sample in a study of T cell responses to AZD1222 COVID-19 vaccine. The protocol was immunoSEQ multiplex PCR, while the TCRdb copy is restricted to in-frame clones and leaves out a portion. The top ten hold 9% to 15% of the sample, which has 140,000 or so clones, just under 95% seen once. The sequences come from peripheral blood, collected after recovery from COVID-19. All receptors derive from an adult who had recovered from COVID-19. Each CDR3 is given without its conserved first and last residue.

v_call	cdr3_aa
TRBV20-1	SIRSTEAF
TRBV5-1	ASSPLTGGQETQY
TRBV15	ATAYSSAEGGTDTQY
TRBV27	ASSLHRLNEKLF
TRBV28	ASSFQGESYEQY
TRBV14	ASSQDLDGSYEQY
TRBV7-8	ASSLESRSYNEQF
TRBV27	ASSLGDLSVPSTDTQY
TRBV5-1	ASSSDSGSNYEQY
TRBV15	ATSSGSRSQFGETQY
TRBV29-1	SVGPGYGYT
TRBV6-1	ASSERTGGGTGELF
TRBV5-8	ASSFNRDSYEQY
TRBV27	ASSPGRGSYEQY
TRBV7-2	ASSLGLASHEQY
TRBV30	AWSYSQSNQPQH
TRBV5-1	ASSFFRDRGYQPQH
TRBV29-1	SVEDSPDGQVYADTQY
TRBV5-1	ASSVTGSGNTIY
TRBV5-1	ASSLVKSSNTEAF
TRBV3-1/TRBV3-2	ASSQGKGNTEAF
TRBV7-8	ASSAGGLGTDTQY
TRBV5-1	ASSPGLAGGETQY
TRBV6-5	ASMGLAGEPTEQY
TRBV5-8	ASSAPGLVPHTGELF
TRBV4-2	ASSQGDGLAGGKSYEQY
TRBV7-3	ASSSLDRGTEAF
TRBV9	ASSSSAGEQY
TRBV25-1	ASSDGTVREQY
TRBV2	ASSLDRGLGETQY
TRBV4-1	ASSQAGAPQETQY
TRBV7-6	ASSYEAGLKINEQF
TRBV30	AWSLGGTGVPRSYT
TRBV10-3	AISGKGEEYEQY
TRBV29-1	SVFPGTGSYEQY
TRBV3-1/TRBV3-2	ASSATGTPTNYGYT
TRBV28	ASSYSTSSYEQY
TRBV27	ASSILANNEQF
TRBV7-9	AIEIAGMSYEQY
TRBV6-2/TRBV6-3	ASSWGLTYEQY
TRBV15	ATSRQGFGNTIY
TRBV28	ASSSPTGQGGELF